These 9 T cell receptor beta chains came from one sample sequenced in a study of CD8+ T cells in alopecia areata. Following extraction, RNA underwent reverse transcription to cDNA, which served as the sequencing template. Generated by immunoSEQ multiplex PCR, the TCRdb table keeps only in-frame clones and is missing some. The table includes 170,000 or so clones, about 48% detected once. Specified treatment: oral pan-JAK inhibitor, 5-10 mg twice daily. Sequenced material: CD8+ T cells sorted from blood, taken at week 24, from a patient treated with tofacitinib. These receptors were taken from a human donor with alopecia areata.

The V call is TRBV6-5, the J call TRBJ2-2; no firm D call. CDR1 and CDR2 (germline): MNHEY, SVGAGI. V lost 2 bases and J 7 bases, leaving 11 bases between the germline ends. The CDR3 is 14 amino acids. This CDR3 reads CASSYGVENGELFF. CDR3 nucleotide sequence: TGTGCCAGCAGTTACGGGGTAGAAAACGGGGAGCTGTTTTTT.

The rearrangement uses TRBV25-1 and TRBJ1-1; no clear D gene. Per the germline V gene, CDR1 is MGHDK and CDR2 is SYGVNS. The CDR3 consists of 10 residues. V was pared by 8 bases and J by 5 bases, with 6 bases between. The chain's CDR3 is CASEDTEAFF. CDR3 DNA sequence: TGTGCCAGCGAGGATACTGAAGCTTTCTTT.

This clone is a singleton in its sample. Here the CDR3 reads CASSLRADEKLFF. Written as DNA, the CDR3 is TGTGCCAGCAGTTTGAGGGCAGACGAAAAACTGTTTTTT. The chain recombines TRBV13 with TRBJ1-4; D is uncertain. Germline V gene sequence: CDR1 PRHDT, CDR2 FYEKMQ (reference sequence). The CDR3 has 13 residues. V shed 6 bases and J shed 8 bases, with 13 bases lying between them. The full variable domain, rest sourced from reference TRBV13 and TRBJ1-4, is AAGVIQSPRHLIKEKRETATLKCYPIPRHDTVYWYQQGPGQDPQFLISFYEKMQSDKGSIPDRFSAQQFSDYHSELNMSSLELGDSALYFCASSLRADEKLFFGSGTQLSVL.

A single count supports this clone. The CDR3 region is CAWVDRYTRMNTEAFF. CDR3 coding DNA: TGTGCCTGGGTTGATCGATACACAAGGATGAACACTGAAGCTTTCTTT. The rearrangement links TRBV30 to TRBJ1-1; D is uncertain. Germline-derived CDR1 and CDR2 are GTSNPN and SVGIG (reference sequence). The CDR3 length is 16 residues. Trimming stripped 5 bases from V and 0 bases from J, with 19 bases between.

The chain employs TRBV4-2 and TRBJ2-5, with TRBD1 matching 7 bases. The CDR3 extends over 14 amino acids. V was clipped by 3 bases and J by 5 bases; unmatched bases: 6. Germline CDR1 LGHNA, CDR2 YNFKEQ. CDR3 sequence (DNA): TGTGCCAGCAGCCAGATAACAGGGGAGGAGACCCAGTACTTC. This translates into CASSQITGEETQYF.

J is TRBJ1-1 and V is TRBV29-1, with a possible D match to TRBD1 (6 bases). The ends were cut back, 5 bases at V and 1 base at J, with 14 bases in the middle. This CDR3 spans 14 amino acids. Germline V gene sequence: CDR1 SQVTM, CDR2 ANQGSEA. The CDR3 DNA sequence: TGCAGCGTTTTAGGGGGAATTGGGAACACTGAAGCTTTCTTT. It encodes CSVLGGIGNTEAFF. Full variable domain (outside the CDR3, taken from reference TRBV29-1 and TRBJ1-1): SAVISQKPSRDICQRGTSLTIQCQVDSQVTMMFWYRQQPGQSLTLIATANQGSEATYESGFVIDKFPISRPNLTFSTLTVSNMSPEDSSIYLCSVLGGIGNTEAFFGQGTRLTVV.

CDR3: CASSHKNEAFF. DNA of the CDR3: TGTGCCAGTAGTCACAAGAACGAAGCTTTCTTT. The gene calls are TRBV19 and TRBJ1-1; D unresolved. The germline V gene has CDR1 LNHDA and CDR2 SQIVND (reference sequence). V was cut by 5 bases and J by 8 bases, with 9 bases left in between. CDR3 length equals 11 residues.

The chain employs TRBV4-3 and TRBJ1-2; D unresolved. V was clipped by 0 bases and J by 4 bases, with 12 bases between them. This CDR3 contains 15 residues. CDR1 is LGHNA and CDR2 is YSLEER in the germline V gene. The CDR3 is CASSQDSAQTYGYTF. The CDR3 DNA sequence: TGCGCCAGCAGCCAAGATAGCGCACAGACCTATGGCTACACCTTC.

The chain is built from TRBV29-1 and TRBJ1-2; no definite D call. The CDR3 spans 11 residues. Between the trimmed V and J ends, which lost 4 bases and 5 bases, there was a span of 8 bases. CDR1 and CDR2 from the germline V gene are SQVTM and ANQGSEA. The CDR3 coding sequence is TGCAGCGTTGCCCAGGAATATGGCTACACCTTC. The encoded protein is CSVAQEYGYTF.